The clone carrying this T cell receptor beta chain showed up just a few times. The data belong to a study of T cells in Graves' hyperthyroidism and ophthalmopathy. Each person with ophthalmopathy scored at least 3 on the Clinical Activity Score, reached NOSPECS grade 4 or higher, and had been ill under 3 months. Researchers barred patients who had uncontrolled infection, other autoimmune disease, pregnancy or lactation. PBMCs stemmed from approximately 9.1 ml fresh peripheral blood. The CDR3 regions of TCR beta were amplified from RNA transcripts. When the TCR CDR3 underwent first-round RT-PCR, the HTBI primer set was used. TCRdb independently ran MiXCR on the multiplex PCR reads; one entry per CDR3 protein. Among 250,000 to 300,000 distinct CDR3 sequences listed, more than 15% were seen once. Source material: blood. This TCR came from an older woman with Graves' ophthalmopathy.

The chain's CDR3 is CASSFGEGRSYEQYF. CDR3 in DNA: TGTGCCAGCTCATTTGGGGAAGGACGGAGCTACGAGCAGTACTTC. V and J are TRBV18 and TRBJ2-7; D gene uncertain. CDR3 length equals 15 residues. V was clipped by 5 bases and J by 3 bases, with 17 bases between them. From germline, CDR1 is KGHSH and CDR2 LQKENI.